These 10 T cell receptor beta chains were all obtained from the same sample, sequenced in a study of OX40 agonist ivuxolimab in advanced cancers. Only in-frame clones appear in the TCRdb table, and some are missing; sequencing was by immunoSEQ multiplex PCR. The sample contains 70,000 or so clones, around 90% of which appear only once. The material was CD4+ or CD8+ T cells sorted from blood, obtained in a trial of the OX40 agonist ivuxolimab. These receptors were collected from an adult with an advanced solid tumor such as melanoma, head and neck, liver or kidney cancer.

The chain couples TRBV4-3 to TRBJ2-4; TRBD2 is a possible D gene (5 bases). CDR3 length: 14 amino acids. Germline CDR1 reads LGHNA; CDR2 reads YSLEER. The V gene lost 5 bases and the J gene lost 3 bases, with 11 bases spanning the gap. The CDR3 loop is CASSNRGNKNIQYF. The CDR3 region has the DNA TGCGCCAGCAGCAACCGGGGTAACAAAAACATTCAGTACTTC.

The genes are TRBV27 and TRBJ2-7, with a possible D match to TRBD2 (7 bases). Trimming shortened V by 5 bases and J by 3 bases, and 20 bases separated the two germline ends. The CDR3 consists of 16 residues. Germline loops: CDR1 MNHEY, CDR2 SMNVEV (reference sequence). DNA of the CDR3: TGTGCCAGCAGTCCCCGCCGTTGGGAGGGGGTCTACGAGCAGTACTTC. Protein product: CASSPRRWEGVYEQYF.

This chain connects TRBV5-4 to TRBJ2-7, with a tentative D call TRBD2 (6 bases). The CDR3 is 14 residues long. Germline-derived CDR1 and CDR2 are SGHNT and YYREEE (reference sequence). Trimming took off 4 bases at V and 4 bases at J, with 15 bases between the two ends. The CDR3 bases are TGTGCCAGCAGCGCCTCGCGGGGAGCTTACGAGCAGTACTTC. This sequence encodes CASSASRGAYEQYF.

This clone has more than one count but fewer than ten. The V gene is TRBV9, the J gene TRBJ2-7, with a possible D match to TRBD2 (7 bases). Germline CDR1 SGDLS, CDR2 YYNGEE. The V end was cut by 7 bases, the J end by 0 bases, with 17 bases between. This CDR3 has 15 amino acids. The CDR3: CASAPGGGSSYEQYF. The CDR3 nucleotides are TGTGCCAGCGCACCCGGCGGGGGCAGCTCCTACGAGCAGTACTTC. Supplemented by reference TRBV9 and TRBJ2-7, the full variable domain reads DSGVTQTPKHLITATGQRVTLRCSPRSGDLSVYWYQQSLDQGLQFLIQYYNGEERAKGNILERFSAQQFPDLHSELNLSSLELGDSALYFCASAPGGGSSYEQYFGPGTRLTVT.

The V and J genes are TRBV6-1 and TRBJ2-7; a possible D gene is TRBD1 (5 bases). V lost 9 bases and J lost 0, with 9 bases in between. The CDR3 is made up of 12 amino acids. Looked up from germline, CDR1 is MNHNS and CDR2 is SASEGT. This CDR3 is CASLDSSYEQYF. Here the CDR3 DNA reads TGTGCCAGTTTAGACAGCTCCTACGAGCAGTACTTC.

The CDR3 spells CASSLAWGGAFF. CDR3 bases: TGTGCCAGCAGCTTAGCGTGGGGGGGGGCTTTCTTT. The gene calls are TRBV7-2 and TRBJ1-1; TRBD1 is a possible D gene (5 bases). Trimming shortened V by 0 bases and J by 11 bases, and 10 bases separated the two germline ends. Looked up from germline, CDR1 is SGHTA and CDR2 is FQGNSA. The CDR3 runs to 12 residues.

The CDR3 protein is CASSKGEDRGTDTQYF. In nucleotides, the CDR3 is TGTGCCAGCAGCAAAGGGGAGGACAGGGGCACAGATACGCAGTATTTT. This chain joins TRBV21-1 and TRBJ2-3; TRBD1 is the table's D call, not checked against the DNA. TRBV21-1 is an annotated pseudogene. The CDR3 contains 16 residues.

J is TRBJ2-7 and V is TRBV6-5; tentatively, D is TRBD1 (6 bases). The germline V gene has CDR1 MNHEY and CDR2 SVGAGI. V lost 2 bases and J 1 base, leaving 6 bases between the germline ends. CDR3 length equals 13 residues. CDR3 amino acids: CASSYRGSYEQYF. CDR3 bases: TGTGCCAGCAGTTACAGGGGGTCCTACGAGCAGTACTTC.

V usage is TRBV7-9 and J usage is TRBJ1-1; 11 positions match TRBD1. The CDR3 length is 15 residues. V lost 4 bases to trimming and J lost 4 bases; unmatched junction nucleotides: 5. Germline V gives CDR1 SEHNR, CDR2 FQNEAQ (reference sequence). The CDR3 is CASSWAGTGGTEAFF. In DNA form, the CDR3 reads TGTGCCAGCAGCTGGGCCGGGACAGGGGGCACTGAAGCTTTCTTT.

The rearrangement uses TRBV5-6 and TRBJ1-4, with TRBD1 as a possible D gene (5 bases). V was clipped by 1 base and J by 7 bases, with 14 bases between them. The germline V gene has CDR1 SGHDT and CDR2 YYEEEE. CDR3 size: 15 residues. The CDR3 DNA is TGTGCCAGCAGCTTGTTCCCAGGGAACCCTGAAAAACTGTTTTTT. Its protein is CASSLFPGNPEKLFF.